The next 25 T cell receptor beta chains were all read from a single sample in a study of T-cell memory formation after mild COVID-19. TCRdb reprocessed the 5' RACE reads via MiXCR and lists one record per CDR3 protein. The sample has about 270,000 distinct CDR3 sequences, 16% seen once. The sequencing sample was made of PBMCs or a T cell subset sorted from them (not recorded which). These receptors came from a man aged 18-30 years who had mild COVID-19 (a few samples of this study predate the infection). Cell type and time point are not known.

The sample holds a few counts of this clonotype. V is TRBV18 and J is TRBJ2-3; 7 bases match TRBD1. The V gene end was trimmed by 4 bases and the J gene end by 5 bases; junction bases not matched to a gene: 6. The CDR3 is 14 residues long. The germline CDR1 and CDR2 sequences are KGHSH and LQKENI. CDR3 in DNA: TGTGCCAGCTCACTTTTAACAGGGGAAGATACGCAGTATTTT. Translated: CASSLLTGEDTQYF.

This clonotype came up a few times. This chain connects TRBV5-1 to TRBJ2-7; the D is unclear. V lost 4 bases and J lost 5, with 16 bases in between. The CDR3 is 14 residues long. The V gene's germline CDR1 is SGHRS and CDR2 YFSETQ. CDR3 coding DNA: TGCGCCAGCAGCCCCGGACGATACACCGACGAGCAGTACTTC. Its translation is CASSPGRYTDEQYF.

The chain links TRBV5-6 to TRBJ2-3; D gene uncertain. In germline, CDR1 is SGHDT, CDR2 YYEEEE. The CDR3 runs 12 residues. Trimming took 3 bases from V and 3 from J, leaving 5 bases between them. The CDR3: CASSSNTDTQYF. Here the CDR3 DNA reads TGTGCCAGCAGCTCTAATACAGATACGCAGTATTTT.

The sample holds a few counts of this clonotype. The rearrangement links TRBV4-3 to TRBJ1-3, with a weak D call TRBD1 (5 bases). The germline V and J ends were trimmed by 3 bases and 1 base, with 13 bases remaining between them. CDR3 length: 16 amino acids. CDR1 LGHNA and CDR2 YSLEER come from the germline V gene. The CDR3 DNA follows: TGCGCCAGCAGCCAGAATAGGGCAGGGTCTGGAAACACCATATATTTT. It codes for CASSQNRAGSGNTIYF.

The table lists this clonotype with a few counts. The junction departs from germline at one end; a sequencing error may be responsible. The chain employs TRBV29-1 and TRBJ2-5, with D unclear. Germline loops: CDR1 SQVTM, CDR2 ANQGSEA. The CDR3 length is 9 residues. In DNA, the CDR3 is TGCAGCGTAGGGAAGGGCTTTCGCTTC. Translating gives CSVGKGFRF.

The rearrangement joins TRBV10-2 to TRBJ1-1; D ambiguous. The V gene's germline CDR1 is WSHSY and CDR2 SAAADI. V was trimmed by 4 bases and J by 2 bases, leaving 14 bases between them. This CDR3 is built from 15 residues. For the CDR3, the DNA is TGCGCCAGCAGTGGATTTCTCCGGGGAAACACTGAAGCTTTCTTT. Translated: CASSGFLRGNTEAFF.

The rearrangement links TRBV7-6 to TRBJ2-3; D is unclear. The V gene lost 1 base and the J gene lost 4 bases, with 9 bases spanning the gap. From germline, CDR1 is SGHVS and CDR2 FNYEAQ. The CDR3 contains 14 residues. The CDR3 sequence: CASSLGSDPDTQYF. The CDR3 region has the DNA TGTGCCAGCAGCTTAGGTTCCGACCCAGATACGCAGTATTTT.

This clonotype came up many times. The rearrangement joins TRBV7-2 to TRBJ1-2; D not certain. CDR1 and CDR2 from the germline V gene are SGHTA and FQGNSA. The ends were cut back, 5 bases at V and 3 bases at J, with 7 bases in the middle. There are 12 residues in the CDR3. The CDR3 nucleotides are TGTGCCAGCAGCCCGGATCACTATGGCTACACCTTC. Protein product: CASSPDHYGYTF.

This rearrangement joins TRBV6-1 to TRBJ1-2; 8 bases line up with TRBD1. The CDR3 spans 12 residues. Trimming cost V 11 bases and J 4 bases; bases outside gene matches: 6. Germline assignment: CDR1 MNHNS and CDR2 SASEGT. The CDR3 sequence is CAAGQVSYGYTF. CDR3 bases: TGTGCCGCGGGACAGGTCAGCTATGGCTACACCTTC.

The table lists this clonotype with a few counts. V usage is TRBV24-1 and J usage is TRBJ1-5; D not resolved. Per the germline V gene, CDR1 is KGHDR and CDR2 is SFDVKD. Trimming left V 3 bases short and J 4 bases short, with 9 bases between. The CDR3 loop spans 14 amino acids. The CDR3 here is CATSDNDGNQPQHF. The CDR3 DNA reads TGTGCCACCAGTGATAATGACGGAAATCAGCCCCAGCATTTT.

V usage is TRBV6-5 and J usage is TRBJ1-3; TRBD1 matches 7 bases. The CDR3 is 15 amino acids. V trimming: 6 bases; J trimming: 4 bases; junction bases outside the gene matches: 9. From germline, CDR1 is MNHEY and CDR2 SVGAGI. DNA of the CDR3: TGTGCCAGCAGGGACGGAGGGGGCGGAGGAAACACCATATATTTT. As protein: CASRDGGGGGNTIYF.

The rearrangement joins TRBV4-1 to TRBJ2-5, with D unclear. Between the trimmed V and J ends, which lost 0 bases and 7 bases, there was a span of 6 bases. The CDR3 is made up of 12 amino acids. Germline-derived CDR1 and CDR2 are MGHRA and YSYEKL. The CDR3, as DNA: TGCGCCAGCAGCCAAGATGGCGTGACCCAGTACTTC. This codes for CASSQDGVTQYF.

A few counts support this clonotype. V is TRBV5-6 and J is TRBJ2-1; tentatively, D is TRBD2 (7 bases). Trimming pared 0 bases from V and 6 bases from J, leaving 13 bases between. This CDR3 is built from 15 residues. CDR1 is SGHDT and CDR2 is YYEEEE in the germline V gene. CDR3 amino acids: CASSLVGGPVNEQFF. Here the CDR3 DNA reads TGTGCCAGCAGCTTGGTGGGGGGGCCTGTCAATGAGCAGTTCTTC.

This clonotype occurred many times. The chain combines TRBV29-1 with TRBJ2-1; tentatively, D is TRBD1 (6 bases). The CDR3 length is 13 residues. CDR1 is SQVTM and CDR2 is ANQGSEA in the germline V gene. V lost 6 bases to trimming and J lost 4 bases, with 13 bases between them. The CDR3 sequence: CSVVTTGYNEQFF. The CDR3 DNA sequence: TGCAGCGTAGTAACGACAGGATACAATGAGCAGTTCTTC.

This clonotype was observed a few times. The chain employs TRBV2 and TRBJ2-1, with TRBD1 matching 8 bases. The J segment lost 0 bases and the V segment lost 9 bases, leaving 13 bases of the junction unmatched. This CDR3 region has 17 residues. Germline CDR1 reads SNHLY; CDR2 reads FYNNEI. This CDR3 reads CARRQGRKKSSYNEQFF. CDR3 DNA: TGTGCCAGGAGACAGGGGCGGAAGAAAAGCTCCTACAATGAGCAGTTCTTC.

The chain uses TRBV19 and TRBJ2-1; 10 nucleotides align to TRBD2. The CDR3 extends over 16 amino acids. V lost 1 base to trimming and J lost 5 bases; unmatched junction nucleotides: 5. The V gene's germline CDR1 is LNHDA and CDR2 SQIVND (reference sequence). The CDR3 reads CASSIVFSGGNNEQFF. The CDR3 coding sequence is TGTGCCAGTAGTATAGTGTTTAGCGGGGGGAACAATGAGCAGTTCTTC.

The V call is TRBV12-3 or TRBV12-4, the J call TRBJ2-7, with D unresolved. The V gene lost 3 bases and the J gene lost 3 bases, with 12 bases spanning the gap. The CDR3 length is 14 residues. CDR3 residues: CASSLGRGVYEQYV. CDR3 nucleotide sequence: TGTGCCAGCAGTTTGGGTCGTGGGGTCTACGAGCAGTACGTC.

This clonotype was seen a handful of times. The chain uses TRBV18 and TRBJ1-1; D is perhaps TRBD1 (5 bases). CDR1 KGHSH and CDR2 LQKENI come from the germline V gene. The ends were cut back, 3 bases at V and 5 bases at J, with 13 bases in the middle. The length of the CDR3 is 14 residues. CDR3 nucleotide sequence: TGTGCCAGCTCACCGGAACAGGTGGGAACTGAAGCTTTCTTT. Its protein is CASSPEQVGTEAFF. Full variable domain (outside the CDR3, taken from reference TRBV18 and TRBJ1-1): NAGVMQNPRHLVRRRGQEARLRCSPMKGHSHVYWYRQLPEEGLKFMVYLQKENIIDESGMPKERFSAEFPKEGPSILRIQQVVRGDSAAYFCASSPEQVGTEAFFGQGTRLTVV.

This clonotype was found a few times. The V and J genes are TRBV6-5 and TRBJ1-4, with a weak D call TRBD1 (6 bases). This CDR3 is built from 15 residues. Per germline, CDR1 MNHEY and CDR2 SVGAGI. V lost 6 bases and J lost 8, with 19 bases in between. CDR3 sequence: CASSRLNRDFEKLFF. CDR3 DNA: TGTGCCAGCAGCCGACTAAACAGGGATTTCGAAAAACTGTTTTTT.

The chain has TRBV6-2 or TRBV6-3 and TRBJ1-2, with a possible D match to TRBD1 (6 bases). Trimming took off 5 bases at V and 0 bases at J, with 19 bases between the two ends. Germline values: CDR1 MNHEY, CDR2 SVGEGT. The CDR3 runs 17 residues. CDR3 loop: CASSDPRGTSANYGYTF. In nucleotides, the CDR3 is TGTGCCAGCAGTGACCCCAGGGGAACCTCCGCTAACTATGGCTACACCTTC.

This clonotype was detected only a few times. This chain links TRBV6-6 with TRBJ2-5, with D uncertain. Trimming took off 3 bases at V and 4 bases at J, with 12 bases between the two ends. Looked up from germline, CDR1 is MNHNY and CDR2 is SVGAGI (reference sequence). This CDR3 is 14 amino acids long. CDR3 sequence: CASSYRPQGETQYF. The CDR3 DNA is TGTGCCAGCAGTTATCGGCCCCAAGGAGAGACCCAGTACTTC.

The chain uses TRBV7-9 and TRBJ1-2, with D possibly matching TRBD1 (6 bases). CDR1 is SEHNR, CDR2 FQNEAQ, per germline (reference sequence). Trimming cost V 1 base and J 8 bases, with 14 bases left between them. The CDR3 sequence is 14 residues long. CDR3 sequence (DNA): TGTGCCAGCAGCTTAGGGACAGCCCGACTCGGCTACACCTTC. It yields the protein CASSLGTARLGYTF.

This clonotype has ten or more counts. V gene TRBV5-6 combines with J gene TRBJ2-3; perhaps TRBD1 as D (6 bases). The CDR3 consists of 15 residues. With 0 bases removed from V and 2 bases from J, the gap between germline ends came to 10 bases. CDR1 and CDR2 (germline): SGHDT, YYEEEE. CDR3 region: CASSLADRFTDTQYF. DNA for the CDR3: TGTGCCAGCAGCTTGGCTGACAGGTTCACAGATACGCAGTATTTT.

The chain uses TRBV28 and TRBJ2-4; TRBD1 or TRBD2 may be the D gene (6 bases each). V was shortened by 1 base and J by 0 bases, with 10 bases between the two germline ends. CDR1 is MDHEN, CDR2 SYDVKM, per germline. The CDR3 is 16 amino acids. The CDR3 reads CASSLLRGLAKNIQYF. DNA for the CDR3: TGTGCCAGCAGTTTATTACGGGGGCTAGCCAAAAACATTCAGTACTTC.

This clonotype was counted at least ten times. The V call is TRBV4-3, the J call TRBJ2-3; a weak D match, TRBD2 (7 bases). Trimming removed 2 bases at V and 4 bases at J, with 19 bases between. Per the germline V gene, CDR1 is LGHNA and CDR2 is YSLEER. This CDR3 spans 17 amino acids. The CDR3 DNA sequence: TGCGCCAGCAGCCAACAGGCTTTCGGGGGGCTCCCAGATACGCAGTATTTT. Translating gives CASSQQAFGGLPDTQYF.